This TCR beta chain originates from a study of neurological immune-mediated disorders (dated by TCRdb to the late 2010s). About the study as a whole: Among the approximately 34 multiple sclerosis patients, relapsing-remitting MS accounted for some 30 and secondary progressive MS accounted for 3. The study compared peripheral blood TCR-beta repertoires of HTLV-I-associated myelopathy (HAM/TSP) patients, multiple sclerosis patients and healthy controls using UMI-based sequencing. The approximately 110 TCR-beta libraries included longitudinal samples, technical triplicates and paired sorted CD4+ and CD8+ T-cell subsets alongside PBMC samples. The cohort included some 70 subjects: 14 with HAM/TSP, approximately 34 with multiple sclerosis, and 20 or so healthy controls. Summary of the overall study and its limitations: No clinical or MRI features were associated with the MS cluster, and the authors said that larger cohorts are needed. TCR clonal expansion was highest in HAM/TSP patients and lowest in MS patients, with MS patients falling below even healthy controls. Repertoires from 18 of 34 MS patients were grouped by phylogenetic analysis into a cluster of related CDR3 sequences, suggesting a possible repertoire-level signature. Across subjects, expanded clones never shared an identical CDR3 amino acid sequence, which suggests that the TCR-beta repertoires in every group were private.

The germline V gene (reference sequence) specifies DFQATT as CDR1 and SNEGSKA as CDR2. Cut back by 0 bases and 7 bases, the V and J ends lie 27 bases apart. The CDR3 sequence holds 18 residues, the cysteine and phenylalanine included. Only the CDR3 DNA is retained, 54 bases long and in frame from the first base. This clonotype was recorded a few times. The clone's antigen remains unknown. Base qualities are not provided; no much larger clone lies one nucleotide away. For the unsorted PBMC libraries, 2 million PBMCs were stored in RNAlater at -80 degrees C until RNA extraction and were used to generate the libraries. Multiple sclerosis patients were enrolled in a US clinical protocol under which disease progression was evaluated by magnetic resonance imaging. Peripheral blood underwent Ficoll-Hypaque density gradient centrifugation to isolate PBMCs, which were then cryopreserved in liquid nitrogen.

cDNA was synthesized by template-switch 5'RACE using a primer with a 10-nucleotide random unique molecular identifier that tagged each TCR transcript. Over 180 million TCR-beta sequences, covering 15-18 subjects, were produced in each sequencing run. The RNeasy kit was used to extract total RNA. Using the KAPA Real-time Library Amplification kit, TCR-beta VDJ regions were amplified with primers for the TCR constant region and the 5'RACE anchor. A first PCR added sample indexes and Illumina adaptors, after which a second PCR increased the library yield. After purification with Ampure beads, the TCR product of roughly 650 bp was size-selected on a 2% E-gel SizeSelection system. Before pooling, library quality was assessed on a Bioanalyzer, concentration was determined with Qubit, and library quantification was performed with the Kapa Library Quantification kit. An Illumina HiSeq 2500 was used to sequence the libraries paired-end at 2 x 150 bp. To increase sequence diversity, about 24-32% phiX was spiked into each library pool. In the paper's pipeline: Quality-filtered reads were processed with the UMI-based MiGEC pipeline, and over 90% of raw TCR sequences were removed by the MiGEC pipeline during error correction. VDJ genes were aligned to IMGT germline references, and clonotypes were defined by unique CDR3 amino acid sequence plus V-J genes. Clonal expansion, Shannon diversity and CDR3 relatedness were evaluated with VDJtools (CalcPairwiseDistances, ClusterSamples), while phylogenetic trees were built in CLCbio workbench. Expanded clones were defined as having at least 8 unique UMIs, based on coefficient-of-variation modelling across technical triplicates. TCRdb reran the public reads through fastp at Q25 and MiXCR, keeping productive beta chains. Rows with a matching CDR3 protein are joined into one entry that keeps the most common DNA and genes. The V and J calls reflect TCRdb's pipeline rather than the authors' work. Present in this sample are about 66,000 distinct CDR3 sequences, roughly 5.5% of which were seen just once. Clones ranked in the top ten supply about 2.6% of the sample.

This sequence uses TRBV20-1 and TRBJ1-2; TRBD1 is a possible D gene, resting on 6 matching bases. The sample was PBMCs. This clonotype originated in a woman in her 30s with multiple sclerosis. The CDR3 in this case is CSARDLTGFGGSEIGYTF. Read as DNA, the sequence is TGCAGTGCTAGAGACCTCACAGGGTTCGGGGGATCGGAAATTGGCTACACCTTC.